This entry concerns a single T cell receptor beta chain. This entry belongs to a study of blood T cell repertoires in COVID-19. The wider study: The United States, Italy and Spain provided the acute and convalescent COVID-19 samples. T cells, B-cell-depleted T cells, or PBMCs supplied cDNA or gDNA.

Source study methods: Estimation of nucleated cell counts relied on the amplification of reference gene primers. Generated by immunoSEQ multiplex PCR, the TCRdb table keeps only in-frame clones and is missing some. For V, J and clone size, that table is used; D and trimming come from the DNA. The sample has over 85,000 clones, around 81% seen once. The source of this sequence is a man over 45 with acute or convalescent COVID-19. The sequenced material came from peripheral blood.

CDR3 loop: CASSPQGSGYTEAFF. DNA for the CDR3: TGTGCCAGCAGTCCCCAGGGGTCGGGATACACTGAAGCTTTCTTT. The chain combines TRBV28 with TRBJ1-1; perhaps TRBD1 as D (6 bases). Trimming shortened V by 5 bases and J by 3 bases, and 16 bases separated the two germline ends. The CDR3 contains 15 residues. CDR1 and CDR2 from the germline V gene are MDHEN and SYDVKM.